The 10 T cell receptor beta chains below were found in one sample sequenced in a study of regulatory T cells in long-lasting Graves disease. Researchers made TCR beta libraries by using iRepertoire HTBI primers and running Arm-PCR on CDR3 regions. Via MiXCR, TCRdb re-called the multiplex PCR reads, giving one row per CDR3 protein. Of around 510,000 distinct CDR3 sequences detected, about 20% appear once; the ten largest clones hold under 9%. Sample time point: persistent/refractory GD, antithyroid drugs over 5 years with positive TRAb. The TCR library used RNA extracted from PBMCs. Sample: peripheral blood mononuclear cells (PBMCs), taken when the disease was refractory, from a patient treated with antithyroid drugs. Source of these receptors: a female donor with Graves disease.

A note on this clonotype: Given a much more abundant clone one base away, this may be a read error. This rearrangement joins TRBV11-1 to TRBJ1-2; weak D call: TRBD1 (5 bases). The CDR3 length is 14 residues. Between the trimmed V and J ends, which lost 4 bases and 3 bases, there was a span of 12 bases. CDR1 is SGHAT, CDR2 FQDESV, per germline (reference sequence). CDR3 residues: CASSSSGMDYGYTF. The CDR3 DNA reads TGTGCCAGCAGCTCCTCAGGGATGGACTATGGCTACACCTTC.

This clonotype has a handful of counts. This rearrangement joins TRBV15 to TRBJ1-2, with D hard to call. CDR1 LNHNV and CDR2 YYDKDF come from the germline V gene (reference sequence). Trimming took 2 bases from V and 7 from J, leaving 11 bases between them. CDR3 size: 13 residues. DNA for the CDR3: TGTGCCACCAGCAGAAAAGGAGGTAGTGGCTACACCTTC. It translates to CATSRKGGSGYTF.

The J gene is TRBJ2-5, the V gene TRBV4-3; D could derive from TRBD1 or TRBD2 (6 bases each). This CDR3 spans 16 amino acids. The V gene lost 0 bases and the J gene lost 5 bases, with 16 bases spanning the gap. Germline V lookup: CDR1 LGHNA, CDR2 YSLEER. In DNA form, the CDR3 reads TGCGCCAGCAGCCAAGATCTAGGGGGGACCGGTGAGACCCAGTACTTC. It encodes CASSQDLGGTGETQYF.

The chain links TRBV9 to TRBJ2-2; 8 nucleotides line up with TRBD2. V dropped 4 bases and J dropped 3; count of bases not matched to a gene: 8. From germline, CDR1 is SGDLS and CDR2 YYNGEE. The CDR3 runs 16 residues. CDR3 sequence: CASSPSGRGDTGELFF. The CDR3, as DNA: TGTGCCAGCAGCCCCAGCGGGAGAGGGGACACCGGGGAGCTGTTTTTT.

This sequence joins TRBV7-8 and TRBJ1-1; D remains unclear. The CDR3 covers 13 residues. V was shortened by 0 bases and J by 8 bases, with 10 bases between the two germline ends. Germline V gives CDR1 SGHVS, CDR2 FQNEAQ. The CDR3 DNA follows: TGTGCCAGCAGCTTAGCGTCAACAGCGGAAGCTTTCTTT. Its protein product is CASSLASTAEAFF.

The sample holds a few counts of this clonotype. The gene calls are TRBV20-1 and TRBJ2-2; maybe TRBD1 (5 bases). This CDR3 spans 12 amino acids. In germline, CDR1 is DFQATT, CDR2 SNEGSKA (reference sequence). The CDR3 DNA sequence: TGCAGCCCAATGGGGCCCACCGGGGAGCTGTTTTTT. Translated: CSPMGPTGELFF.

This clonotype has more than one count but fewer than ten. This chain links TRBV27 with TRBJ2-7, with TRBD1 matching over 7 bases. The CDR3 covers 14 residues. Germline V gives CDR1 MNHEY, CDR2 SMNVEV (reference sequence). Germline trimming cut 3 bases from V and 0 bases from J; bases unmatched to any gene: 2. The CDR3 is CASSLWDSSYEQYF. The CDR3 DNA is TGTGCCAGCAGTTTGTGGGACAGCTCCTACGAGCAGTACTTC.

The sample holds many counts of this clonotype. V gene TRBV15 combines with J gene TRBJ2-7; D remains ambiguous. The germline CDR1 and CDR2 sequences are LNHNV and YYDKDF (reference sequence). The CDR3 sequence is 14 residues long. V was pared by 6 bases and J by 2 bases, with 14 bases between. The CDR3 region has the DNA TGTGCCACCAGTCCCGCTACACTGGCCTACGAGCAGTACTTC. Translated: CATSPATLAYEQYF.

The chain combines TRBV28 with TRBJ1-1, with a possible D match to TRBD1 (6 bases). Trimming took off 2 bases at V and 0 bases at J, with 22 bases between the two ends. Germline V CDR1 and CDR2: MDHEN, SYDVKM. The CDR3 covers 19 residues. CDR3 sequence (DNA): TGTGCCAGCAGTTTAGAAGGGCGGACAGCGGGGGGCATGAACACTGAAGCTTTCTTT. This codes for CASSLEGRTAGGMNTEAFF.

This clonotype was recorded at least ten times. This chain uses TRBV7-2 with TRBJ2-7; 12 bases line up with TRBD2. This CDR3 region has 15 residues. The germline V gene has CDR1 SGHTA and CDR2 FQGNSA. V trimming: 4 bases; J trimming: 3 bases; junction bases outside the gene matches: 4. CDR3 sequence (DNA): TGTGCCAGCAGCTCTAGCGGGAGGGCCTTCTACGAGCAGTACTTC. It translates to CASSSSGRAFYEQYF.